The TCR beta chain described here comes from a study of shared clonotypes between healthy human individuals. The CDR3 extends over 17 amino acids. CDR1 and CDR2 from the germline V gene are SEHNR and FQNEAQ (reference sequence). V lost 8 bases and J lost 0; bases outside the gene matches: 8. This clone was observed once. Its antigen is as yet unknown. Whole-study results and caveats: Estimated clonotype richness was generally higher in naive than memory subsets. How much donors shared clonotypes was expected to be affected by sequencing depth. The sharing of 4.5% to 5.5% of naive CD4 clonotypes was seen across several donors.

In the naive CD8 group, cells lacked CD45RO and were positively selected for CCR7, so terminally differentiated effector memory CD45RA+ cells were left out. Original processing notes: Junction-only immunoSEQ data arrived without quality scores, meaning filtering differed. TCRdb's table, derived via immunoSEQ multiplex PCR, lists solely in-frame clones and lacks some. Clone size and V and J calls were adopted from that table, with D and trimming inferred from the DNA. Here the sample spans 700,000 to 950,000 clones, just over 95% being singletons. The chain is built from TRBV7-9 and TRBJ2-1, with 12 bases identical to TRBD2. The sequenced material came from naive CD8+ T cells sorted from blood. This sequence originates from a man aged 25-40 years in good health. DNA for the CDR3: TGTGCCAGCGAAGGGACTAGCGGGCTGAGCTCCTACAATGAGCAGTTCTTC. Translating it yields CASEGTSGLSSYNEQFF.